Sequencing of this TCR beta chain was carried out in a study of Graves' ophthalmopathy and Graves' hyperthyroidism. This CDR3 has 17 amino acids. Germline values: CDR1 SGHTA, CDR2 FQGNSA. Trimming pared 8 bases from V and 8 bases from J, leaving 27 bases between. Overall study findings and caveats: The model flagged ophthalmopathy progression at approximately 66% sensitivity and 72% to 75% specificity.

The authors amplified TCR beta CDR3 regions from RNA transcripts. Second-round multiplex PCR came after a first-round RT-PCR that employed HTBI primers. TCRdb redid the calling of the multiplex PCR reads with MiXCR, one entry per CDR3 protein. This table holds about 1.2 million distinct CDR3 sequences, roughly 35% found once. This clonotype was detected a few times. Its antigen remains unidentified. V and J are TRBV7-2 and TRBJ1-4; D is ambiguous. The origin of this receptor is an adult man with Graves' hyperthyroidism. The sequenced material came from peripheral blood or thyroid tissue (not recorded which). CDR3 bases: TGTGCCAGCGGAAACTATACGGGGAGGCATAAAGGGGAAAAACTGTTTTTT. This gives the protein CASGNYTGRHKGEKLFF. Full variable domain (missing parts from reference TRBV7-2 and TRBJ1-4): GAGVSQSPSNKVTEKGKDVELRCDPISGHTALYWYRQSLGQGLEFLIYFQGNSAPDKSGLPSDRFSAERTGGSVSTLTIQRTQQEDSAVYLCASGNYTGRHKGEKLFFGSGTQLSVL.